This T cell receptor beta chain appears in the sequencing data of a study of blood T cell repertoires in COVID-19. Libraries were prepared by immunoSEQ multiplex PCR; TCRdb keeps only in-frame clonotypes and omits some of them. The sample lists 25,000 to 40,000 clones, less than 90% occurring once. V lost 5 bases and J lost 3; bases outside the gene matches: 9. This CDR3 contains 15 residues. Germline values: CDR1 SNHLY, CDR2 FYNNEI. The sample comprised peripheral blood. This chain links TRBV2 with TRBJ1-2, with 7 nucleotides matching TRBD1. The sequence was obtained from a woman in her sixties with active COVID-19. This CDR3 is CASSNEEGADYGYTF. The CDR3, as DNA: TGTGCCAGCAGTAATGAAGAGGGGGCGGACTATGGCTACACCTTC.